The 22 T cell receptor beta chains presented below share a single source sample, sequenced in a study of T cells expressing NK-cell markers. TCRdb re-called the 5' RACE reads; every CDR3 protein appears as one record, without DNA. Its listing shows some 340,000 distinct CDR3 sequences. Sequencing was done on a sample of blood T cells: a sorted CD56 or NKG2C T cell subset, CD4+ or CD8+ T cells, or bulk PBMC T cells (not recorded which). The receptors shown here come from a man aged 18-69 years in good health.

The V call is TRBV6-1, the J call TRBJ1-4; the TRBD1 assignment by TCRdb is unverifiable without DNA. This CDR3 has 13 amino acids. Looked up from germline, CDR1 is MNHNS and CDR2 is SASEGT. The CDR3 sequence is CASGTGGNEKLFF.

V usage is TRBV28 and J usage is TRBJ2-3; the D call from TCRdb, TRBD2, cannot be confirmed without DNA. The CDR3 consists of 16 residues. Germline values: CDR1 MDHEN, CDR2 SYDVKM. CDR3 residues: CASSFSLVTEPDTQYF. The whole variable domain, filled in from reference TRBV28 and TRBJ2-3, reads DVKVTQSSRYLVKRTGEKVFLECVQDMDHENMFWYRQDPGLGLRLIYFSYDVKMKEKGDIPEGYSVSREKKERFSLILESASTNQTSMYLCASSFSLVTEPDTQYFGPGTRLTVL.

This chain's CDR3 is CASSTQRQGGRDTQYF. The chain couples TRBV19 to TRBJ2-3; no DNA is available, so the TRBD1 call from TCRdb remains unchecked. Looked up from germline, CDR1 is LNHDA and CDR2 is SQIVND (reference sequence). The CDR3 consists of 16 residues.

The chain carries TRBV5-1 and TRBJ1-3. The CDR3 contains 17 residues. The germline CDR1 and CDR2 sequences are SGHRS and YFSETQ. The chain's CDR3 is CASSLESAISSGNTIYF. Filled out from reference TRBV5-1 and TRBJ1-3, the complete variable domain reads KAGVTQTPRYLIKTRGQQVTLSCSPISGHRSVSWYQQTPGQGLQFLFEYFSETQRNKGNFPGRFSGRQFSNSRSEMNVSTLELGDSALYLCASSLESAISSGNTIYFGEGSWLTVV.

This chain uses TRBV28 with TRBJ1-2. Germline V gene data show CDR1 as MDHEN and CDR2 as SYDVKM. This CDR3 comprises 12 residues. The CDR3 region is CATAQNSYGYTF.

The chain employs TRBV6-5 and TRBJ2-3; lacking DNA, the TRBD1 call made by TCRdb goes unchecked. Germline V gene lookup returns CDR1 MNHEY and CDR2 SVGAGI. The CDR3 spans 16 residues. The CDR3 protein is CASSYSKLAGPDTQYF.

This chain's CDR3 is CASSLMSGVSYEQYF. The chain couples TRBV11-3 to TRBJ2-7; TCRdb's D call of TRBD2 is untestable without DNA. Germline CDR1 and CDR2: SGHNT and YENEEA. The CDR3 length is 15 residues.

This chain joins TRBV7-8 and TRBJ2-4. Germline loops: CDR1 SGHVS, CDR2 FQNEAQ. This CDR3 comprises 16 residues. Here the CDR3 reads CASSPLGRIAKNIQYF.

The chain joins TRBV6-5 to TRBJ2-7. This CDR3 comprises 15 residues. CDR1 is MNHEY, CDR2 SVGAGI, per germline. The chain's CDR3 is CASSYSTGKPYEQYF.

The chain has TRBV2 and TRBJ2-3; checking the TCRdb D call of TRBD1 is not possible without DNA. The length of the CDR3 is 16 residues. Germline V lookup: CDR1 SNHLY, CDR2 FYNNEI. The CDR3: CASSELVTGGADTQYF.

The chain is built from TRBV15 and TRBJ1-1; TCRdb lists TRBD1, though no DNA is available to test this call. CDR1 LNHNV and CDR2 YYDKDF come from the germline V gene (reference sequence). The CDR3 covers 16 residues. The CDR3 here is CATSPNPGTGNTEAFF.

The chain couples TRBV7-8 to TRBJ2-4; TCRdb gives TRBD2 as the D gene, but with no DNA this cannot be confirmed. The CDR3 spans 16 residues. CDR1 is SGHVS, CDR2 FQNEAQ, per germline. The CDR3: CASSQGLALAKNIQYF.

This chain links TRBV9 with TRBJ2-5; TCRdb's D call, TRBD1, is unchecked because there is no DNA. Germline CDR1 SGDLS, CDR2 YYNGEE. The CDR3 extends over 15 amino acids. CDR3 protein: CASSLTGLARETQYF.

The chain recombines TRBV6-6 with TRBJ2-1; the TRBD2 assignment by TCRdb is unverifiable without DNA. The CDR3 is 13 amino acids. Germline V gene data show CDR1 as MNHNY and CDR2 as SVGAGI (reference sequence). CDR3 residues: CAGAAGGPNEQFF.

The V gene is TRBV20-1, the J gene TRBJ1-2; checking the TCRdb D call of TRBD1 is not possible without DNA. This CDR3 comprises 13 residues. Germline lookup yields CDR1 DFQATT and CDR2 SNEGSKA (reference sequence). The CDR3 here is CSARLDRGDGYTF.

V usage is TRBV5-6 and J usage is TRBJ1-1. The germline gives CDR1 SGHDT, CDR2 YYEEEE. The CDR3 length is 13 residues. CDR3 sequence: CASSLFGSVRAFF.

The rearrangement joins TRBV2 to TRBJ2-2; TCRdb indicates TRBD2, and absent DNA this call remains unverified. The CDR3 is made up of 16 amino acids. CDR1 SNHLY and CDR2 FYNNEI come from the germline V gene. CDR3 sequence: CARRASGPPNTGELFF.

The chain links TRBV7-8 to TRBJ2-2; there is no DNA to check the TCRdb D call of TRBD2. Per germline, CDR1 SGHVS and CDR2 FQNEAQ. The length of the CDR3 is 15 residues. CDR3 protein: CASSQQLAGSGELFF. The entire variable domain, with the rest obtained from reference TRBV7-8 and TRBJ2-2, is as follows: GAGVSQSPRYKVAKRGQDVALRCDPISGHVSLFWYQQALGQGPEFLTYFQNEAQLDKSGLPSDRFFAERPEGSVSTLKIQRTQQEDSAVYLCASSQQLAGSGELFFGEGSRLTVL.

The chain employs TRBV20-1 and TRBJ2-7; TCRdb names TRBD2, which stays unverified in the absence of DNA. Germline CDR1 and CDR2: DFQATT and SNEGSKA (reference sequence). This CDR3 has 15 amino acids. The CDR3 loop reads CSATGGGQLSYEQYF.

The chain carries TRBV5-1 and TRBJ2-2; TCRdb designates TRBD1, a call that cannot be tested without DNA. Germline lookup yields CDR1 SGHRS and CDR2 YFSETQ. This CDR3 spans 14 amino acids. The CDR3 reads CATTRDRETGELFF.

The genes are TRBV7-2 and TRBJ1-5. This CDR3 spans 12 amino acids. Germline V gives CDR1 SGHTA, CDR2 FQGNSA. CDR3 loop: CASTIGNQPQHF.

The chain is built from TRBV18 and TRBJ2-7; TCRdb's D call, TRBD1, is unchecked because there is no DNA. The CDR3 spans 16 residues. Germline CDR1 is KGHSH and CDR2 is LQKENI. Here the CDR3 reads CASSRQNPGQGPEQYF.